Below, 30 T cell receptor beta chains from the same sample are listed, as sequenced in a study of CD8 T cells in ankylosing spondylitis. No antigen has been assigned to these receptors. Each CDR3 protein gets one entry after TCRdb re-called the 5' RACE reads with MiXCR. The table records 700,000 or so distinct CDR3 sequences, around 20% of them present only once. Findings and limits, study-wide: A TCR beta motif made of roughly eight highly homologous variants seemed typical of ankylosing spondylitis blood.

The specimen was blood, either unsorted or a sorted T cell fraction (not recorded which). All receptors come from a male donor with ankylosing spondylitis.

This clonotype was observed a handful of times. The chain combines TRBV7-6 with TRBJ1-4; TRBD1 is a possible D gene (5 bases). This CDR3 is built from 14 residues. V was pared by 5 bases and J by 7 bases, with 14 bases between. Germline values: CDR1 SGHVS, CDR2 FNYEAQ. CDR3 sequence reads: CASSPSGSSEKLFF. Written as DNA, the CDR3 is TGTGCCAGCAGCCCATCAGGGTCTTCTGAAAAACTGTTTTTT.

This clonotype has only a few counts. This CDR3 reads CSVQGLAGALEQFF. The DNA for the CDR3 is TGCAGCGTTCAAGGACTAGCGGGGGCTTTGGAGCAGTTCTTC. The chain couples TRBV29-1 to TRBJ2-1; 13 bases map to TRBD2. The trim removed 5 bases at V and 10 bases at J, leaving 8 bases unmatched. Germline-derived CDR1 and CDR2 are SQVTM and ANQGSEA. This CDR3 region has 14 residues.

The V and J genes are TRBV11-2 and TRBJ2-3; no firm D call. The V end lost 7 bases, the J end lost 6 bases, and 23 bases lay between the germline ends. CDR1 SGHAT and CDR2 FQNNGV come from the germline V gene. The CDR3 totals 16 residues. DNA for the CDR3: TGTGCCAGCACCTCAGAAGAGGTTTTCTTGCAGGATACGCAGTATTTT. This gives the protein CASTSEEVFLQDTQYF.

This chain connects TRBV20-1 to TRBJ1-1, with no clear D. Germline-derived CDR1 and CDR2 are DFQATT and SNEGSKA (reference sequence). Between the trimmed V and J ends, which lost 5 bases and 3 bases, there was a span of 7 bases. The CDR3 loop spans 11 amino acids. CDR3 nucleotides: TGCAGTGCTGTAGACTACACTGAAGCTTTCTTT. Its translation: CSAVDYTEAFF.

This clonotype was seen only a few times. The V and J genes are TRBV5-1 and TRBJ2-3; D might be TRBD2 (6 bases). The germline V gene has CDR1 SGHRS and CDR2 YFSETQ. The CDR3 sequence is 13 residues long. The V gene lost 5 bases and the J gene lost 2 bases, with 9 bases spanning the gap. The CDR3 reads CASRAGITDTQYF. Here the CDR3 DNA reads TGCGCCAGCAGGGCGGGGATCACAGATACGCAGTATTTT.

This rearrangement joins TRBV5-8 to TRBJ2-6; 9 bases map to TRBD1. With 4 bases clipped from V and 2 bases from J, the junction kept 10 bases outside the gene matches. From germline, CDR1 is SGHTS and CDR2 YDEGEE. There are 18 residues in the CDR3. CDR3: CASSHRTGAFPGANVLTF. CDR3 nucleotides: TGTGCCAGCAGCCATCGGACAGGGGCTTTTCCTGGGGCCAACGTCCTGACTTTC.

In its sample, this clonotype was seen a few times. The chain employs TRBV2 and TRBJ1-5; the match to TRBD1 covers 11 bases. CDR3 size: 13 residues. Per germline, CDR1 SNHLY and CDR2 FYNNEI. The trim removed 6 bases at V and 7 bases at J, leaving 2 bases unmatched. The CDR3 loop reads CASRDRGQQPQHF. CDR3 nucleotides: TGTGCCAGCAGGGACAGGGGGCAACAGCCCCAGCATTTT.

This chain links TRBV16 with TRBJ1-2, with D maybe TRBD1 (5 bases). Between the trimmed V and J ends, which lost 2 bases and 2 bases, there was a span of 12 bases. Germline values: CDR1 KGHSY, CDR2 FQNENV. CDR3 length: 15 residues. CDR3 DNA: TGTGCCAGCAGCCAAGTTGCACCAGGGAACTATGGCTACACCTTC. It is translated as CASSQVAPGNYGYTF.

The chain carries TRBV7-2 and TRBJ2-7; a weak D match, TRBD2 (7 bases). The length of the CDR3 is 16 residues. Trimming removed 1 base at V and 0 bases at J, with 13 bases between. Germline assignment: CDR1 SGHTA and CDR2 FQGNSA. CDR3 region: CASSLVAGANSYEQYF. CDR3 DNA: TGTGCCAGCAGCTTAGTGGCGGGGGCGAACTCCTACGAGCAGTACTTC.

The CDR3 here is CASSYRAQGYYEQYF. DNA for the CDR3: TGTGCCAGCAGTTACCGCGCTCAGGGGTACTACGAGCAGTACTTC. The chain links TRBV6-2 or TRBV6-3 to TRBJ2-7, with D tentatively TRBD1 (6 bases). The CDR3 covers 15 residues. The germline CDR1 and CDR2 sequences are MNHEY and SVGEGT. Trimming took off 2 bases at V and 3 bases at J, with 14 bases between the two ends.

This clonotype has more than one count but fewer than ten. This chain connects TRBV20-1 to TRBJ1-1; TRBD1 agrees at 8 bases. With 7 bases clipped from V and 1 base from J, the junction kept 11 bases outside the gene matches. Germline loops: CDR1 DFQATT, CDR2 SNEGSKA (reference sequence). The CDR3 is 15 residues long. CDR3 in amino acids: CSVPTLDRANTEAFF. CDR3 nucleotide sequence: TGCAGTGTCCCTACGTTGGACAGGGCGAACACTGAAGCTTTCTTT.

This clonotype has just a few counts. The CDR3 loop reads CAWRKDRGPMNTEAFF. The CDR3 bases are TGTGCCTGGAGGAAAGACAGGGGGCCGATGAACACTGAAGCTTTCTTT. The chain employs TRBV30 and TRBJ1-1; TRBD1 matches 10 bases. J gave up 0 bases and V 3 bases, and 7 bases lay outside the gene matches. CDR1 is GTSNPN, CDR2 SVGIG, per germline (reference sequence). The CDR3 is made up of 16 amino acids.

The chain couples TRBV28 to TRBJ2-3; no reliable D call. Germline V gene lookup returns CDR1 MDHEN and CDR2 SYDVKM. Trimming removed 5 bases at V and 2 bases at J, with 20 bases between. The CDR3 has 17 residues. CDR3 sequence (DNA): TGTGCCAGCAGTCGCGTAGAGTTAGGCAAAAACACAGATACGCAGTATTTT. Protein product: CASSRVELGKNTDTQYF. The full variable domain, in which reference TRBV28 and TRBJ2-3 provide the parts outside the CDR3, is DVKVTQSSRYLVKRTGEKVFLECVQDMDHENMFWYRQDPGLGLRLIYFSYDVKMKEKGDIPEGYSVSREKKERFSLILESASTNQTSMYLCASSRVELGKNTDTQYFGPGTRLTVL.

The chain combines TRBV27 with TRBJ1-2, with a tentative D call TRBD1 (5 bases). This CDR3 is 16 amino acids long. Germline V gene lookup returns CDR1 MNHEY and CDR2 SMNVEV (reference sequence). V was cut by 4 bases and J by 4 bases, with 19 bases left in between. The CDR3 protein is CASSSSGTLFAYGYTF. The CDR3 nucleotides read TGTGCCAGCAGTTCATCCGGGACCCTCTTCGCCTATGGCTACACCTTC.

This clonotype was observed a handful of times. The gene calls are TRBV3-1 and TRBJ2-7, with D possibly matching TRBD2 (5 bases). Germline V gene lookup returns CDR1 LGHDT and CDR2 YNNKEL (reference sequence). Trimming took 3 bases from V and 3 from J, leaving 15 bases between them. The CDR3 extends over 15 amino acids. Written as DNA, the CDR3 is TGTGCCAGCAGCCATAAGATGGAGGCCTACTACGAGCAGTACTTC. It specifies CASSHKMEAYYEQYF.

V gene TRBV5-1 combines with J gene TRBJ2-1; D gene unclear. Trimming cost V 4 bases and J 10 bases, with 12 bases left between them. Germline CDR1 SGHRS, CDR2 YFSETQ. The CDR3 loop spans 12 amino acids. In nucleotides, the CDR3 is TGCGCCAGCAGCGCGCCATCTCCAGAGCAGTTCTTC. Translated: CASSAPSPEQFF.

This clonotype was observed a few times. The chain has TRBV20-1 and TRBJ2-2; no clear D. V lost 0 bases and J lost 7, with 6 bases in between. This CDR3 contains 12 residues. CDR1 is DFQATT and CDR2 is SNEGSKA in the germline V gene (reference sequence). CDR3 bases: TGCAGTGCTAGAGATGGGAACGGGGAGCTGTTTTTT. It is translated as CSARDGNGELFF.

The gene calls are TRBV2 and TRBJ1-1; TRBD1 agrees at 7 bases. This CDR3 is 12 amino acids long. Germline loops: CDR1 SNHLY, CDR2 FYNNEI. With V trimmed by 8 bases and J by 8 bases, 8 bases remained unmatched. CDR3 residues: CASSGTAPEAFF. The CDR3 nucleotides read TGTGCCAGCTCCGGGACAGCACCCGAAGCTTTCTTT.

The J gene is TRBJ2-3, the V gene TRBV29-1, with unresolved D. Trimming cost V 1 base and J 6 bases, with 20 bases left between them. CDR1 is SQVTM, CDR2 ANQGSEA, per germline. The CDR3 sequence is 16 residues long. The CDR3 reads CSVEVETVGILDTQYF. In nucleotides, the CDR3 is TGCAGCGTTGAAGTTGAGACGGTGGGGATATTGGATACGCAGTATTTT.

This clonotype was detected only a few times. The chain recombines TRBV7-9 with TRBJ2-7; TRBD1 agrees at 9 bases. The length of the CDR3 is 16 residues. Germline assignment: CDR1 SEHNR and CDR2 FQNEAQ (reference sequence). V shed 1 base and J 7 bases; nucleotides not matched to a gene: 11. The CDR3: CASSLERGQGSREQYF. The CDR3 coding sequence is TGTGCCAGCAGCTTAGAGAGGGGACAGGGATCTCGGGAGCAGTACTTC. Drawing the rest from reference TRBV7-9 and TRBJ2-7, the complete variable domain is DTGVSQNPRHKITKRGQNVTFRCDPISEHNRLYWYRQTLGQGPEFLTYFQNEAQLEKSRLLSDRFSAERPKGSFSTLEIQRTEQGDSAMYLCASSLERGQGSREQYFGPGTRLTVT.

This clonotype was observed many times. V and J are TRBV6-5 and TRBJ2-7; tentative D call: TRBD1 (5 bases). CDR1 and CDR2 from the germline V gene are MNHEY and SVGAGI. The CDR3 covers 18 residues. V dropped 1 base and J dropped 0 bases, with 19 bases sitting between them. The CDR3 is CASSYYPPGQDTSYEQYF. CDR3 bases: TGTGCCAGCAGTTACTACCCGCCTGGGCAGGACACCTCCTACGAGCAGTACTTC.

This rearrangement joins TRBV12-3 or TRBV12-4 to TRBJ2-2, with a weak D call TRBD2 (7 bases). This CDR3 contains 19 residues. Trimming shortened V by 3 bases and J by 1 base, and 21 bases separated the two germline ends. CDR3: CASSFGGRGALLNTGELFF. For the CDR3, the DNA is TGTGCCAGCAGTTTCGGGGGTCGGGGGGCCCTCCTGAACACCGGGGAGCTGTTTTTT.

This clonotype was found a few times. The chain carries TRBV10-3 and TRBJ2-7, with TRBD1 identical over 8 bases. CDR3 size: 12 residues. Germline CDR1 ENHRY, CDR2 SYGVKD. V was clipped by 6 bases and J by 3 bases; unmatched bases: 1. The chain's CDR3 is CAISGQGYEQYF. The CDR3 DNA reads as TGTGCCATCAGCGGACAGGGCTACGAGCAGTACTTC.

The rearrangement joins TRBV27 to TRBJ2-7, with 9 bases aligning to TRBD2. Germline V gives CDR1 MNHEY, CDR2 SMNVEV (reference sequence). Trimming removed 3 bases from V and 3 bases from J; junction bases left unmatched: 6. This CDR3 region has 15 residues. As DNA, the CDR3 is TGTGCCAGCAGTTTTTCGACTAGCGGAAACTACGAGCAGTACTTC. It codes for CASSFSTSGNYEQYF.

This clonotype was seen repeatedly, ten times or more. V gene TRBV20-1 combines with J gene TRBJ1-5, with 8 bases aligning to TRBD1. This CDR3 comprises 14 residues. V was pared by 5 bases and J by 7 bases, with 10 bases of the junction left unmatched. The germline V gene encodes CDR1 DFQATT and CDR2 SNEGSKA (reference sequence). CDR3 region: CSAGGTGGLQPQHF. CDR3 DNA sequence: TGCAGTGCTGGAGGGACAGGAGGGTTGCAGCCCCAGCATTTT.

The chain combines TRBV2 with TRBJ2-7, with 14 bases lining up with TRBD2. Per germline, CDR1 SNHLY and CDR2 FYNNEI. The V and J ends lost 6 bases and 4 bases, in that order; junction bases with no gene match: 5. CDR3 size: 15 residues. The CDR3 reads CASRTTSGRAYEQYF. CDR3 sequence (DNA): TGTGCCAGCAGAACGACTAGCGGGAGGGCGTACGAGCAGTACTTC.

The V call is TRBV4-1, the J call TRBJ2-7, with D tentatively TRBD2 (5 bases). This CDR3 has 16 amino acids. Germline V gene lookup returns CDR1 MGHRA and CDR2 YSYEKL. The V gene lost 4 bases and the J gene lost 4 bases, with 20 bases spanning the gap. CDR3 in DNA: TGCGCCAGCAGCCCCACACACGGGGAACAGCTTTACGAGCAGTACTTC. Its translation is CASSPTHGEQLYEQYF.

This clonotype was counted between two and nine times. The gene calls are TRBV20-1 and TRBJ2-1; 8 nucleotides agree with TRBD1. The CDR3 spans 15 residues. V gave up 8 bases and J gave up 3 bases; unmatched junction bases: 12. CDR1 is DFQATT, CDR2 SNEGSKA, per germline (reference sequence). The CDR3 here is CSSPGQGSSYNEQFF. The CDR3 DNA is TGCAGTAGCCCTGGACAGGGATCGAGCTACAATGAGCAGTTCTTC.

The gene calls are TRBV12-3 or TRBV12-4 and TRBJ2-3, with 7 bases that match TRBD2. CDR3 length: 15 amino acids. The J segment lost 6 bases and the V segment lost 3 bases, leaving 9 bases of the junction unmatched. The CDR3 reads CASSFRRREGDTQYF. CDR3 in DNA: TGTGCCAGCAGTTTCCGGAGGAGGGAGGGGGATACGCAGTATTTT.

The chain uses TRBV29-1 and TRBJ2-7, with D possibly matching TRBD2 (5 bases). The CDR3 is 12 amino acids. The V end was cut by 3 bases, the J end by 5 bases, with 11 bases between. Germline CDR1 and CDR2: SQVTM and ANQGSEA. Here the CDR3 DNA reads TGCAGCGTTGATCTAGCTAGGAACGAGCAGTACTTC. Translation gives CSVDLARNEQYF.